The text below deals with one T cell receptor (beta chain). Its antigen specificity is not known. The input lacks base qualities; no much larger clone sits a single base away. This entry is derived from a study of blood T cells in healthy people across ages (dated by TCRdb to 2015 to 2017). At the level of the whole study: In model experiments, roughly one uniquely barcoded TCR beta cDNA molecule per two T cells was captured by template switching. Using deep sequencing normalized with unique cDNA molecular identifiers, the study measured how TCR beta repertoire diversity changes with age. To avoid experimental bias, donors of different ages were distributed randomly across sequencing lanes. The donors were split into four age groups: young (average approximately 16 years), middle-aged (more than 35), aged (about 62) and long-lived (82). Using the same blood draw, the study looked at two additional independent replicas of 1 million unique cDNA reads for two donors, one aged 18 to 29 and the other aged 80 or older. Overall study results and their limits: The long-lived group showed more naive CD4+ T cells, fewer expanded clones and increased TCR diversity than the aged group, suggesting age selection. As age increased, observed TCR beta diversity per million T cells dropped in a roughly linear way, and a significant reduction was already evident by age 40. Estimates of total diversity from one million sequenced T cells were regarded as lower bounds and underestimates. The CMV infection status of donors was not known, potentially confounding age-related changes in expanded clonotypes. The percentage of naive T cells measured by flow cytometry correlated strongly with observed TCR beta diversity. Since profiling was done on bulk unsorted PBMCs, naive and antigen-experienced compartments could not be conclusively compared.

The 39 donors, aged about 6 to 95 years, were systemically healthy Caucasian individuals from Russia. Each donor gave roughly 11 milliliters of peripheral blood, drawn into EDTA-treated Vacutainer tubes. PBMCs were isolated by Ficoll-Paque density-gradient centrifugation, with at least 6 million obtained per sample. Total RNA, at least 6 micrograms per sample, was extracted from PBMCs with Trizol reagent. For every donor, flow cytometry on a PBMC aliquot measured the percentage of naive CD45RAhigh/CD27high T cells. The method behind the library was 5' RACE. TCRdb records Illumina HiSeq 2500 as the sequencer. A second about 7 to 12 cycle PCR used a sample-barcoded 5' primer and a J-beta primer mix. A template-switch 5' adaptor carrying 12 random nucleotides introduced a unique molecular identifier onto each TCR beta cDNA molecule. Each sample yielded at least 3 million CDR3-containing paired-end reads. First-strand cDNA synthesis was performed from all RNA using the Mint cDNA synthesis kit, with priming by a TRBC-specific oligonucleotide. After uracil-DNA glycosylase treatment, a first 18-cycle PCR used universal primers M1SS and BC2_uni_R on all cDNA. Per the source publication's procedure: For normalization, 1 million high-quality reads were randomly selected from each sample, with every read carrying a distinct molecular identifier. Reads with shared molecular identifiers were discarded instead of being binned into consensus sequences. MiTCR, set to a Q25 quality threshold and the strictest error-elimination algorithm, was used for CDR3 identification, clonotype clustering and error correction. A nonparametric unseen species model with Euler transformation was used to estimate lower-bound total TCR beta diversity. TCRdb ran its own pipeline on the public reads, namely fastp trimming at Q25 and MiXCR clone calling, and kept in-frame beta chains. For every CDR3 protein sequence, its rows merge into one entry that carries the most common genes and DNA. The V and J calls, along with clone size, are taken from TCRdb and not from the paper's own processing. The sample table holds 650,000 to 1,000,000 distinct CDR3 sequences, of which roughly 34% were seen once. The ten most abundant clones make up 13% of the sample.

CDR1 is given as MNHEY and CDR2 as SVGEGT, both from the germline V gene. V loses 6 bases, J loses 0 bases, and the germline ends lie 12 bases apart. The CDR3 goes from the cysteine to the phenylalanine over 15 residues. Just the 45-base CDR3 DNA is kept, in frame starting at base 1. This receptor was identified in a man aged 18-30 years in good health. The chain is encoded by TRBV6-2 or TRBV6-3 joined to TRBJ2-1; a weak D assignment points to TRBD1 (5 bases agree). The sequencing input was blood. The CDR3 protein: CASRIDSSSYNEQFF. The base sequence is TGTGCCAGCAGAATCGACAGCAGCTCCTACAATGAGCAGTTCTTC.